Listed here are 17 T cell receptor beta chains from one sample, sequenced in a study of T cell responses to AZD1222 COVID-19 vaccine (dated by TCRdb to the early 2020s). The receptor library was made with the immunoSEQ multiplex PCR assay. Drawn from immuneACCESS, this table holds only the in-frame rearrangements with V and J called that TCRdb kept. Clones are partly lost; checked studies trace under half to an unresolved V gene and leave the rest unexplained. For this sample there are fewer than 90,000 clones; 90% to 95% appear just once. The ten biggest clones cover 9.5% to 13% of the sample. What this sample's time point label stands for: about 28 days (+/-7) after the second vaccine dose. Sequencing was performed on peripheral blood, taken 28 days after the second AZD1222 dose. The source of these receptors is an adult who received the AZD1222 COVID-19 vaccine.

The rearrangement uses TRBV2 and TRBJ2-2; possible D gene TRBD2, 6 bases. Trimming left V 0 bases short and J 2 bases short, with 16 bases between. This CDR3 is built from 18 residues. Germline CDR1 reads SNHLY; CDR2 reads FYNNEI. The CDR3 protein is CASSEAAGFGANTGELFF. The DNA for the CDR3 is TGTGCCAGCAGTGAAGCGGCGGGGTTCGGGGCAAACACCGGGGAGCTGTTTTTT.

The chain is built from TRBV6-5 and TRBJ2-2; possibly TRBD2 for D (5 bases). V was cut by 0 bases and J by 7 bases, with 15 bases left in between. The CDR3 consists of 16 residues. CDR1 and CDR2 (germline): MNHEY, SVGAGI. CDR3 protein: CASSYSRLAPNGELFF. The CDR3 coding sequence is TGTGCCAGCAGTTACTCGAGGCTAGCCCCTAACGGGGAGCTGTTTTTT.

This rearrangement joins TRBV3-1 (or the pseudogene TRBV3-2) to TRBJ1-1; 8 nucleotides agree with TRBD1. V shed 1 base and J 1 base; nucleotides not matched to a gene: 5. In germline, CDR1 is LGHDT, CDR2 YNNKEL (reference sequence). CDR3 size: 16 residues. CDR3 sequence reads: CASSQVIGTGNTEAFF. CDR3 nucleotides: TGTGCCAGCAGCCAAGTAATAGGGACAGGGAACACTGAAGCTTTCTTT.

This clone was counted only a few times. V gene TRBV13 combines with J gene TRBJ1-2; 7 nucleotides align to TRBD1. Unmatched junction bases numbered 7, after V lost 6 bases and J lost 0 bases. CDR1 and CDR2 (germline): PRHDT, FYEKMQ (reference sequence). The CDR3 has 15 amino acids. The CDR3 region is CASSRVQGANYGYTF. Here the CDR3 DNA reads TGTGCCAGCAGTAGGGTTCAGGGGGCTAACTATGGCTACACCTTC.

The DNA of the CDR3 is TGTGCCAGCAGCTCAAATCCACAGGGGTCTGGAGAGACCCAGTACTTC. Residues: CASSSNPQGSGETQYF. The J gene is TRBJ2-5, the V gene TRBV9; TRBD1 matches at 7 bases. V trimming: 4 bases; J trimming: 4 bases; junction bases outside the gene matches: 13. The CDR3 is made up of 16 amino acids. Per the germline V gene, CDR1 is SGDLS and CDR2 is YYNGEE. The full variable domain, its missing parts supplied by reference TRBV9 and TRBJ2-5, is DSGVTQTPKHLITATGQRVTLRCSPRSGDLSVYWYQQSLDQGLQFLIQYYNGEERAKGNILERFSAQQFPDLHSELNLSSLELGDSALYFCASSSNPQGSGETQYFGPGTRLLVL.

This chain links TRBV7-9 with TRBJ1-2; the match to TRBD1 covers 9 bases. CDR1 is SEHNR, CDR2 FQNEAQ, per germline (reference sequence). The ends lost 8 bases at V and 2 bases at J; junction bases unmatched: 0. This CDR3 has 12 residues. The CDR3 sequence is CASGQGNYGYTF. In DNA form, the CDR3 reads TGTGCCAGCGGACAGGGGAACTATGGCTACACCTTC.

This clone was recorded once. This chain links TRBV11-1 with TRBJ2-7; a weak D match, TRBD1 (6 bases). V was pared by 6 bases and J by 5 bases, with 23 bases between. Germline assignment: CDR1 SGHAT and CDR2 FQDESV (reference sequence). The CDR3 is made up of 16 amino acids. CDR3 sequence (DNA): TGTGCCAGCAGTCACGGACGACAGGCCCCCGGCGACGAGCAGTACTTC. Residues: CASSHGRQAPGDEQYF.

The rearrangement links TRBV9 to TRBJ1-2; 11 bases fit TRBD1. The V gene's germline CDR1 is SGDLS and CDR2 YYNGEE. V lost 4 bases to trimming and J lost 5 bases; unmatched junction nucleotides: 4. CDR3 length: 14 residues. The CDR3 DNA follows: TGTGCCAGCAGCCTCGGACAGGGGGCTTATGGCTACACCTTC. Residues: CASSLGQGAYGYTF. The whole variable domain, filled in from reference TRBV9 and TRBJ1-2, reads DSGVTQTPKHLITATGQRVTLRCSPRSGDLSVYWYQQSLDQGLQFLIQYYNGEERAKGNILERFSAQQFPDLHSELNLSSLELGDSALYFCASSLGQGAYGYTFGSGTRLTVV.

The J gene is TRBJ1-5, the V gene TRBV24-1; 7 bases fit TRBD1. Unmatched junction bases numbered 8, after V lost 4 bases and J lost 3 bases. The length of the CDR3 is 16 residues. Looked up from germline, CDR1 is KGHDR and CDR2 is SFDVKD. Here the CDR3 DNA reads TGTGCCACCAGTGACCGGGGCAGGGGGGACAATCAGCCCCAGCATTTT. Protein sequence: CATSDRGRGDNQPQHF.

The V gene is TRBV4-1, the J gene TRBJ1-6, with unresolved D. Trimming shortened V by 3 bases and J by 6 bases, and 6 bases separated the two germline ends. CDR3 length: 13 amino acids. Germline V gene sequence: CDR1 MGHRA, CDR2 YSYEKL. CDR3 loop: CASSQDPNSPLHF. The DNA of the CDR3 is TGCGCCAGCAGCCAGGACCCTAATTCACCCCTCCACTTT.

V is TRBV6-6 and J is TRBJ1-5; D remains unclear. V gave up 5 bases and J gave up 0 bases, with 11 bases separating them. The CDR3 is 15 residues long. Germline lookup yields CDR1 MNHNY and CDR2 SVGAGI (reference sequence). CDR3 in amino acids: CASSRDGYSNQPQHF. The DNA of the CDR3 is TGTGCCAGCAGTAGAGACGGATATAGCAATCAGCCCCAGCATTTT.

This chain joins TRBV9 and TRBJ1-2, with D possibly being TRBD1 (5 bases). Germline loops: CDR1 SGDLS, CDR2 YYNGEE. The CDR3 is 13 amino acids. Trimming shortened V by 4 bases and J by 6 bases, and 13 bases separated the two germline ends. CDR3 sequence (DNA): TGTGCCAGCAGCCCCATGGGGGAGGATGGCTACACCTTC. It is translated as CASSPMGEDGYTF. Full variable domain (rest looked up from reference TRBV9 and TRBJ1-2): DSGVTQTPKHLITATGQRVTLRCSPRSGDLSVYWYQQSLDQGLQFLIQYYNGEERAKGNILERFSAQQFPDLHSELNLSSLELGDSALYFCASSPMGEDGYTFGSGTRLTVV.

This chain links TRBV4-2 with TRBJ2-6; D is ambiguous. Trimming stripped 0 bases from V and 0 bases from J, with 9 bases between. Germline CDR1 reads LGHNA; CDR2 reads YNFKEQ. This CDR3 region has 17 residues. The CDR3 spells CASSQDWTISGANVLTF. The CDR3 DNA reads TGTGCCAGCAGCCAAGACTGGACGATCTCTGGGGCCAACGTCCTGACTTTC.

V and J are TRBV3-1 (or the pseudogene TRBV3-2) and TRBJ2-1; D not certain. The CDR3 runs to 14 residues. Germline lookup yields CDR1 LGHDT and CDR2 YNNKEL (reference sequence). With 4 bases removed from V and 5 bases from J, the gap between germline ends came to 12 bases. As DNA, the CDR3 is TGTGCCAGCAGCCCACCCGACCGCGACAATGAGCAGTTCTTC. Translated: CASSPPDRDNEQFF.

This sequence joins TRBV6-5 and TRBJ1-6; a possible D gene is TRBD1 (5 bases). Germline V gene sequence: CDR1 MNHEY, CDR2 SVGAGI. V lost 6 bases to trimming and J lost 5 bases, with 14 bases between them. The CDR3 contains 15 residues. The CDR3 loop is CASSRGAGNNSPLHF. In nucleotides, the CDR3 is TGTGCCAGCAGCCGCGGGGCAGGGAATAATTCACCCCTCCACTTT.

The chain uses TRBV10-3 and TRBJ2-1; D is possibly TRBD2 (6 bases). Looked up from germline, CDR1 is ENHRY and CDR2 is SYGVKD. V lost 8 bases, J lost 5 bases, and 25 bases lay in between. This CDR3 region has 17 residues. The CDR3 nucleotides are TGTGCCATCGGGACCCCCCGCGGGACTTCCCTAAACAATGAGCAGTTCTTC. Its translation: CAIGTPRGTSLNNEQFF.

In its sample, this clone was seen once. The chain couples TRBV5-4 to TRBJ1-2; D perhaps matches TRBD1 (6 bases). V was trimmed by 4 bases and J by 3 bases, leaving 19 bases between them. The CDR3 is 16 residues long. Germline values: CDR1 SGHNT, CDR2 YYREEE (reference sequence). The CDR3 protein is CASSPNPTGPYYGYTF. The DNA for the CDR3 is TGTGCCAGCAGCCCCAACCCGACAGGTCCCTACTATGGCTACACCTTC. Together with reference TRBV5-4 and TRBJ1-2, the CDR3 gives the full variable domain: ETGVTQSPTHLIKTRGQQVTLRCSSQSGHNTVSWYQQALGQGPQFIFQYYREEENGRGNFPPRFSGLQFPNYSSELNVNALELDDSALYLCASSPNPTGPYYGYTFGSGTRLTVV.